A single sample is the source of the 23 T cell receptor beta chains below, sequenced in a study of T cell repertoires in cytomegalovirus infection. These TCRs' antigens remain unknown. Using its own MiXCR run on the reads, TCRdb lists one record per CDR3 protein. This table holds roughly 500,000 distinct CDR3 sequences, 30% to 35% found once. Sequencing was performed on cultured PBMCs, taken from culture after CMV antigen stimulation. The receptors stem from a human donor in good health (CMV status not recorded). Some clones in this sample may be carry-over from other donors' samples.

This clonotype came up a few times. This rearrangement joins TRBV10-3 to TRBJ2-1; D is uncertain. V lost 4 bases, J lost 8 bases, and 15 bases lay in between. The CDR3 totals 14 residues. The V gene's germline CDR1 is ENHRY and CDR2 SYGVKD. As DNA, the CDR3 is TGTGCCATCAGTGCGAGTGGAGATAACGATGAGCAGTTCTTC. Translated, it gives CAISASGDNDEQFF.

This clonotype was seen repeatedly, ten times or more. The rearrangement joins TRBV19 to TRBJ2-5; D is unresolved. Germline CDR1 is LNHDA and CDR2 is SQIVND (reference sequence). Trimming shortened V by 5 bases and J by 1 base, and 8 bases separated the two germline ends. CDR3 size: 13 residues. DNA for the CDR3: TGTGCCAGTAGTCGGGCCTTCCAAGAGACCCAGTACTTC. This gives the protein CASSRAFQETQYF.

This clonotype was counted a few times. The chain is built from TRBV9 and TRBJ2-5; 8 bases are a match to TRBD2. There are 15 residues in the CDR3. The germline V gene encodes CDR1 SGDLS and CDR2 YYNGEE. With 4 bases clipped from V and 5 bases from J, the junction kept 10 bases outside the gene matches. CDR3 DNA sequence: TGTGCCAGCAGCCCCTCCCGCGGGGGGCGTGAGACCCAGTACTTC. It is translated as CASSPSRGGRETQYF. Using reference TRBV9 and TRBJ2-5 for the parts outside the CDR3, the full variable domain is DSGVTQTPKHLITATGQRVTLRCSPRSGDLSVYWYQQSLDQGLQFLIQYYNGEERAKGNILERFSAQQFPDLHSELNLSSLELGDSALYFCASSPSRGGRETQYFGPGTRLLVL.

This rearrangement joins TRBV5-4 to TRBJ2-1; a weak D match, TRBD2 (5 bases). The CDR3 has 15 amino acids. Germline lookup yields CDR1 SGHNT and CDR2 YYREEE (reference sequence). V was clipped by 0 bases and J by 5 bases, with 12 bases between them. The CDR3 DNA is TGTGCCAGCAGCTTGGGGACTGTTCAAAACAATGAGCAGTTCTTC. It codes for CASSLGTVQNNEQFF.

V usage is TRBV10-3 and J usage is TRBJ1-3; 7 nucleotides line up with TRBD1. V dropped 4 bases and J dropped 0; count of bases not matched to a gene: 6. The CDR3 totals 16 residues. The germline V gene has CDR1 ENHRY and CDR2 SYGVKD. The CDR3 bases are TGTGCCATCAGTGGAGGACAGGCAAACTCTGGAAACACCATATATTTT. This encodes CAISGGQANSGNTIYF.

The V and J genes are TRBV18 and TRBJ2-1, with TRBD1 identical over 7 bases. Germline V gene data show CDR1 as KGHSH and CDR2 as LQKENI. Trimming removed 4 bases from V and 3 bases from J; junction bases left unmatched: 6. The CDR3 length is 15 residues. CDR3: CASSQSGQYYNEQFF. The CDR3 DNA is TGTGCCAGCTCACAATCGGGACAGTACTACAATGAGCAGTTCTTC.

The V and J genes are TRBV28 and TRBJ1-5; 7 bases match TRBD1. This CDR3 is built from 13 residues. Germline CDR1 reads MDHEN; CDR2 reads SYDVKM. Trimming removed 7 bases from V and 6 bases from J; junction bases left unmatched: 6. The CDR3 sequence: CASTTGDLQPQHF. CDR3 DNA: TGTGCCAGCACTACAGGGGATCTTCAGCCCCAGCATTTT. The complete variable domain, with remaining parts taken from reference TRBV28 and TRBJ1-5, reads DVKVTQSSRYLVKRTGEKVFLECVQDMDHENMFWYRQDPGLGLRLIYFSYDVKMKEKGDIPEGYSVSREKKERFSLILESASTNQTSMYLCASTTGDLQPQHFGDGTRLSIL.

The J gene is TRBJ2-7, the V gene TRBV29-1; D might be TRBD1 (6 bases). Trimming pared 7 bases from V and 2 bases from J, leaving 12 bases between. CDR1 is SQVTM, CDR2 ANQGSEA, per germline. The CDR3 length is 12 residues. CDR3 in DNA: TGCAGCGCCAAAAGGGACACCTACGAGCAGTACTTC. Encoded protein: CSAKRDTYEQYF.

This clonotype was counted between two and nine times. The chain couples TRBV6-2 or TRBV6-3 to TRBJ2-7; 8 nucleotides match TRBD1. Germline values: CDR1 MNHEY, CDR2 SVGEGT. The CDR3 length is 15 residues. With 5 bases clipped from V and 6 bases from J, the junction kept 12 bases outside the gene matches. The CDR3 region is CASSPYATGASEQYV. In DNA form, the CDR3 reads TGTGCCAGCAGTCCCTACGCGACAGGGGCATCCGAGCAGTACGTC.

The chain carries TRBV6-2 or TRBV6-3 and TRBJ2-1, with D possibly being TRBD1 (6 bases). V lost 4 bases, J lost 3 bases, and 10 bases lay in between. Germline CDR1 reads MNHEY; CDR2 reads SVGEGT. The CDR3 runs 14 residues. Here the CDR3 DNA reads TGTGCCAGCAGTTCCCTAGGGGGCTACAATGAGCAGTTCTTC. Translation gives CASSSLGGYNEQFF.

The V call is TRBV7-2, the J call TRBJ1-5; D perhaps matches TRBD1 (5 bases). CDR1 SGHTA and CDR2 FQGNSA come from the germline V gene. Trimming pared 7 bases from V and 8 bases from J, leaving 18 bases between. The CDR3 totals 14 residues. CDR3: CASNSGGEFKPQHF. The CDR3 region has the DNA TGTGCCAGCAACTCGGGGGGGGAATTCAAGCCCCAGCATTTT. The entire variable domain, with the rest obtained from reference TRBV7-2 and TRBJ1-5, is as follows: GAGVSQSPSNKVTEKGKDVELRCDPISGHTALYWYRQSLGQGLEFLIYFQGNSAPDKSGLPSDRFSAERTGGSVSTLTIQRTQQEDSAVYLCASNSGGEFKPQHFGDGTRLSIL.

The V and J genes are TRBV4-1 and TRBJ2-1, with a weak D call TRBD2 (5 bases). The CDR3 contains 15 residues. Trimming took 0 bases from V and 3 from J, leaving 9 bases between them. Germline CDR1 MGHRA, CDR2 YSYEKL. The CDR3 spells CASSQEAELYNEQFF. The CDR3, as DNA: TGCGCCAGCAGCCAAGAAGCGGAGCTCTACAATGAGCAGTTCTTC.

This clonotype was seen at least ten times. Sequence at one end of the junction differs from germline and may be a read error. The chain carries TRBV7-2 and TRBJ2-3, with 11 bases lining up with TRBD2. CDR3 length: 15 residues. Germline V gene sequence: CDR1 SGHTA, CDR2 FQGNSA. CDR3 protein: CASSLAGGPSDTQYF. Written as DNA, the CDR3 is TGTGCCAGCAGTTTAGCGGGAGGGCCATCAGATACGCAGTATTTT.

The chain has TRBV11-3 and TRBJ2-1; 9 nucleotides match TRBD2. Trimming cost V 1 base and J 5 bases; bases outside gene matches: 6. The CDR3 is 16 residues long. In germline, CDR1 is SGHNT, CDR2 YENEEA. CDR3 DNA sequence: TGTGCCAGCAGCTTAGGCGGGCTAGCGGGGCACAATGAGCAGTTCTTC. Translation: CASSLGGLAGHNEQFF.

A single count supports this clonotype. This sequence joins TRBV6-1 and TRBJ1-2; 7 bases align to TRBD1. Looked up from germline, CDR1 is MNHNS and CDR2 is SASEGT. CDR3 length equals 14 residues. The V gene end was trimmed by 9 bases and the J gene end by 1 base; junction bases not matched to a gene: 8. CDR3 residues: CASTSGTDNYGYTF. The DNA of the CDR3 is TGTGCCAGTACCTCCGGGACAGATAACTATGGCTACACCTTC.

The chain has TRBV29-1 and TRBJ2-5; possible D gene TRBD2, 6 bases. The germline V gene encodes CDR1 SQVTM and CDR2 ANQGSEA. The CDR3 totals 14 residues. V dropped 2 bases and J dropped 4 bases, with 14 bases sitting between them. The CDR3 DNA sequence: TGCAGCGTTGAACCGCGGGGCGGAAGAGAGACCCAGTACTTC. Encoded protein: CSVEPRGGRETQYF.

This clonotype turned up a few times. The gene calls are TRBV7-2 and TRBJ1-2; 12 nucleotides align to TRBD1. This CDR3 has 14 amino acids. The V and J ends lost 8 bases and 7 bases, in that order; junction bases with no gene match: 8. The V gene's germline CDR1 is SGHTA and CDR2 FQGNSA. CDR3 sequence (DNA): TGTGCCAGCGAGAGGGACAGGGGGCAAGGTGGCTACACCTTC. This sequence encodes CASERDRGQGGYTF.

The chain joins TRBV7-2 to TRBJ1-3, with D tentatively TRBD1 (6 bases). V gave up 5 bases and J gave up 2 bases, with 13 bases separating them. The CDR3 contains 15 residues. The germline CDR1 and CDR2 sequences are SGHTA and FQGNSA. In DNA form, the CDR3 reads TGTGCCAGCAGCCAAGGTCGGGGGCCTGGAAACACCATATATTTT. Amino acid sequence: CASSQGRGPGNTIYF.

This clonotype was detected many times. This sequence joins TRBV24-1 and TRBJ2-7; D unresolved. Trimming took off 1 base at V and 2 bases at J, with 8 bases between the two ends. This CDR3 has 14 residues. Germline V lookup: CDR1 KGHDR, CDR2 SFDVKD. The CDR3 bases are TGTGCCACCAGTGATTTTAACAGCCCCTACGAGCAGTACTTC. It encodes CATSDFNSPYEQYF.

The chain links TRBV11-2 to TRBJ2-2, with TRBD2 matching 11 bases. This CDR3 comprises 19 residues. Germline-derived CDR1 and CDR2 are SGHAT and FQNNGV. V was clipped by 1 base and J by 4 bases; unmatched bases: 11. The CDR3 bases are TGTGCCAGCAGCTTAGGAGCCCCCTTAGCGGGAGGGGGCACCGGGGAGCTGTTTTTT. Encoded protein: CASSLGAPLAGGGTGELFF.

The sample holds a few counts of this clonotype. V is TRBV12-5 and J is TRBJ2-1; TRBD1 or TRBD2 may be the D gene (5 bases each). Germline lookup yields CDR1 LGHNT and CDR2 FRNRAP. Trimming left V 3 bases short and J 0 bases short, with 9 bases between. The length of the CDR3 is 15 residues. CDR3 protein: CASGLDGTSYNEQFF. In nucleotides, the CDR3 is TGTGCTAGTGGTTTAGACGGGACCTCCTACAATGAGCAGTTCTTC.

DNA for the CDR3: TGTGCCAGCAGTGGACTAGCGGGAATAGCCTACGAGCAGTACTTC. This gives the protein CASSGLAGIAYEQYF. This sequence joins TRBV12-3 or TRBV12-4 and TRBJ2-7; TRBD2 matches at 12 bases. The length of the CDR3 is 15 residues. V lost 5 bases, J lost 2 bases, and 4 bases stayed unmatched.

The chain recombines TRBV18 with TRBJ1-1; D is unclear. The CDR3 consists of 14 residues. The ends were cut back, 0 bases at V and 8 bases at J, with 13 bases in the middle. Germline lookup yields CDR1 KGHSH and CDR2 LQKENI. The CDR3 DNA sequence: TGTGCCAGCTCACCACCATCGGGGTTTTCAGAAGCTTTCTTT. Its protein product is CASSPPSGFSEAFF.